This T cell receptor beta chain was found in a study of cytomegalovirus exposure and HLA in healthy donors. On this clone itself: The target antigen is unknown.

Study-level results: Analysis was carried out at a later point, and it linked a missense DCLRE1C variant to TCR beta V- and J-gene trimming. Immune exposure data for these donors was limited to CMV serostatus. Relative to equally common others, HLA-associated TCR beta chains showed greater clonal expansion in a later analysis.

With 4 bases clipped from V and 2 bases from J, the junction kept 8 bases outside the gene matches. The CDR3 runs to 17 residues. The V gene's germline CDR1 is LGHNA and CDR2 YNFKEQ. A multiplex PCR was run with 60 Vbeta primers and 13 Jbeta primers. Data came from immunoSEQ multiplex PCR; TCRdb stores just in-frame clones and leaves some out. The sample records under 150,000 clones, approximately 85% being singletons. This sequence joins TRBV4-2 and TRBJ1-4, with 9 bases aligning to TRBD1. The clonotype originates from a boy aged 5-17 years in good health and CMV-seronegative. Sequenced material: PBMCs. CDR3 region: CASSLTGQGSTNEKLFF. In nucleotides, the CDR3 is TGTGCCAGCAGCCTCACCGGACAGGGGAGCACTAATGAAAAACTGTTTTTT.